This entry concerns a single T cell receptor (beta chain). Its antigen is not identified. The entry originates in a study of cytotoxic CD8 clonotypes in ibrutinib-treated CLL. Study as a whole: Responses comprised approximately 24 partial and 2 complete; at median around 70 months, roughly 14 remained remitted and roughly twelve progressed. Study-wide findings and caveats: Contraction or stability on treatment characterized the public clonotypes, which were uncommon.

Repertoires were generated with immunoSEQ multiplex PCR, while TCRdb's copy carries only in-frame clones and drops some. The repertoire consists of under 75,000 clones, with less than 75% occurring once and the leading ten covering 43%. Germline CDR1 is SGDLS and CDR2 is YYNGEE. The CDR3 consists of 16 residues. Germline trimming cut 0 bases from V and 5 bases from J; bases unmatched to any gene: 6. The chain couples TRBV9 to TRBJ2-1; TRBD2 matches at 9 bases. The sample consisted of PBMCs, taken after 12 months of ibrutinib treatment. The sequence came from a human donor with chronic lymphocytic leukemia. The DNA for the CDR3 is TGTGCCAGCAGCGTAGGATCTAGCGGGGCTGACAATGAGCAGTTCTTC. Translating it yields CASSVGSSGADNEQFF.